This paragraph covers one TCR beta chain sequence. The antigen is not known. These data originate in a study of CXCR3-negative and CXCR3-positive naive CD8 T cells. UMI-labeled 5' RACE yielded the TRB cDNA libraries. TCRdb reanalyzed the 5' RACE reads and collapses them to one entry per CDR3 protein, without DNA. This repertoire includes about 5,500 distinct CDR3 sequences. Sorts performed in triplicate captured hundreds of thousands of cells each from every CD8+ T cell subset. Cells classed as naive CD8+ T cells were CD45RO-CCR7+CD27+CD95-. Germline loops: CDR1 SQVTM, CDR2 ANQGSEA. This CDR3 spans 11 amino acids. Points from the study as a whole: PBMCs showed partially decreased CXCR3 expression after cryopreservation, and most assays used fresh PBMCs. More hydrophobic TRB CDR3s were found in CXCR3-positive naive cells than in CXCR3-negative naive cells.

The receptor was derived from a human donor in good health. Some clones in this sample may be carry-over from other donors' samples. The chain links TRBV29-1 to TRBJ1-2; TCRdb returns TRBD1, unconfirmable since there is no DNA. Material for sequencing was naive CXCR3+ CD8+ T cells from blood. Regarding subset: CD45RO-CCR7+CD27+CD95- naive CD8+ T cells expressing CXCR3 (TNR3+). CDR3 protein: CSLPGSGGYTF.